This T cell receptor beta chain was found in a study of T cell repertoires in cytomegalovirus infection. Study-wide results and limits: HLA-C-restricted CMV clonotypes gave the most frequent clonotype in two of eight donors.

This clonotype was recorded at least ten times. Its cognate antigen is unknown. With V trimmed by 3 bases and J by 6 bases, 13 bases remained unmatched. From germline, CDR1 is SGHTA and CDR2 FQGNSA. The CDR3 is 17 residues long. TCRdb recomputed calls from the reads with MiXCR, one row per CDR3 protein. This table holds 100,000 to 150,000 distinct CDR3 sequences, less than 9.5% found once. This sequence joins TRBV7-2 and TRBJ2-4; 8 nucleotides align to TRBD2. This receptor was identified in a human donor in good health (CMV status not recorded). Some clones in this sample may be carry-over from other donors' samples. Sequenced material: PBMCs. CDR3 sequence (DNA): TGTGCCAGCAGCTTGGGGGGGGTAGCGGGGATCCTAAACATTCAGTACTTC. This gives the protein CASSLGGVAGILNIQYF.